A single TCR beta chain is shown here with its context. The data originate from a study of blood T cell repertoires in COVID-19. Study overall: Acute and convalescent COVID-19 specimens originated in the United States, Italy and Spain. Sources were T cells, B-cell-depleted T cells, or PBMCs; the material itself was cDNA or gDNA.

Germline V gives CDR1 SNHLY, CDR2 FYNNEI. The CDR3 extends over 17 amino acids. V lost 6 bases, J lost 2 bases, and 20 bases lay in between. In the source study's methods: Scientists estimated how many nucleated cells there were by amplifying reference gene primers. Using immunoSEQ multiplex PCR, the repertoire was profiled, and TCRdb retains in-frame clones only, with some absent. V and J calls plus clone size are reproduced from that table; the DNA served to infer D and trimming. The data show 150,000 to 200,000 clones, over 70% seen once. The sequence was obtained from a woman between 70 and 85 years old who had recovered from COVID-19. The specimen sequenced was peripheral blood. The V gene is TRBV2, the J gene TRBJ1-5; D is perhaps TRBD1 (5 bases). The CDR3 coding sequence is TGTGCCAGCAGCCCTGAGGGGAGGGGATGGGGCAATCAGCCCCAGCATTTT. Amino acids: CASSPEGRGWGNQPQHF.